These 2 T cell receptor beta chains were all obtained from the same sample, sequenced in a study of CD8 T cells in Susac syndrome. Random hexamers were used to reverse transcribe the RNA input (about 0.5 to 1 ug). TCRdb passed the immunoSEQ multiplex PCR reads through MiXCR, listing each CDR3 protein once. The sample has fewer than 250,000 distinct CDR3 sequences, around nine tenths seen once. Input material: CD8+ T cells from PBMCs. These receptors came from a human donor with multiple sclerosis.

The chain couples TRBV7-8 to TRBJ2-3; 9 bases map to TRBD2. Germline lookup yields CDR1 SGHVS and CDR2 FQNEAQ. The V segment lost 3 bases and the J segment 6 bases; nucleotides outside the gene matches: 7. The CDR3 is 15 residues long. The CDR3 is CASSFEGLALDTQYF. CDR3 nucleotides: TGTGCCAGCAGCTTCGAGGGACTAGCTTTGGATACGCAGTATTTT.

Here the CDR3 reads CASSDRSRQYF. The CDR3 nucleotides are TGTGCCAGCAGTGATCGCAGTCGGCAGTACTTC. The chain recombines TRBV6-1 with TRBJ2-7; D not certain. Looked up from germline, CDR1 is MNHNS and CDR2 is SASEGT. The CDR3 loop spans 11 amino acids. The V end lost 3 bases, the J end lost 9 bases, and 9 bases lay between the germline ends.